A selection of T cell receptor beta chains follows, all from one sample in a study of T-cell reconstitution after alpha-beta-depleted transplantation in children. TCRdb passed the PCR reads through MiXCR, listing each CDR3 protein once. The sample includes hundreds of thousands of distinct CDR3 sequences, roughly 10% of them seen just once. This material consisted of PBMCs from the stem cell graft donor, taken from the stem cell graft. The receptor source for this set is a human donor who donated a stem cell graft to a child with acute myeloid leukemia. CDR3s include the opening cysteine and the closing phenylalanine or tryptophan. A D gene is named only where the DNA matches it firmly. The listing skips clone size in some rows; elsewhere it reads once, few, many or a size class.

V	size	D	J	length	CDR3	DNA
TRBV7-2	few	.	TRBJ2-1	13	CASSLARLNEQFF	TGTGCCAGCAGCTTAGCACGCTTGAATGAGCAGTTCTTC
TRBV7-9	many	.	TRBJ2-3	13	CASSLIITDTQYF	TGTGCCAGCAGCTTAATCATCACAGATACGCAGTATTTT
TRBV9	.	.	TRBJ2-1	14	CASSANWGMDEQFF	TGTGCCAGCAGCGCCAATTGGGGTATGGATGAGCAGTTCTTC
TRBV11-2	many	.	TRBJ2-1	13	CASSSARGYEQFF	TGTGCCAGCAGCTCCGCGAGGGGGTATGAGCAGTTCTTC
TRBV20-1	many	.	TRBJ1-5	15	CSAREWEGSYQPQHF	TGCAGTGCTAGAGAATGGGAGGGGTCCTATCAGCCCCAGCATTTT
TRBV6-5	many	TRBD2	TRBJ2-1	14	CASASGGPYNEQFF	TGTGCCAGCGCCTCGGGAGGACCATACAATGAGCAGTTCTTC
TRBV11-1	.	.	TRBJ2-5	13	CASSSNVQETQYF	TGTGCCAGCAGCTCCAACGTGCAAGAGACCCAGTACTTC
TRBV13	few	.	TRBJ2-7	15	CASSVLSGRSYEQYF	TGTGCCAGCAGCGTTCTATCGGGCAGGTCCTACGAGCAGTACTTC
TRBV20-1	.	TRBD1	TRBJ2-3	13	CSATTGGADTQYF	TGCAGTGCTACTACAGGGGGTGCAGATACGCAGTATTTT
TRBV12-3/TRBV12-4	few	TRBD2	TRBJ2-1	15	CASSFLRLAVNEQFF	TGTGCCAGCAGTTTTCTCCGGCTAGCGGTCAATGAGCAGTTCTTC
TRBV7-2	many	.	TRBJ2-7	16	CASSFPPRASSYEQYF	TGTGCCAGCAGCTTCCCTCCGCGGGCTAGCTCCTACGAGCAGTACTTC
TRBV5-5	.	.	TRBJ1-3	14	CASSLLASGNTIYF	TGTGCCAGCAGCCTCCTAGCCTCTGGAAACACCATATATTTT
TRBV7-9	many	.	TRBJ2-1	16	CASSSTGSRAYNEQFF	TGTGCCAGCAGCTCAACCGGGTCTCGCGCTTACAATGAGCAGTTCTTC
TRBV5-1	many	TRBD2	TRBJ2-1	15	CASSLAGLAPVEQFF	TGCGCCAGCAGCTTGGCAGGACTAGCTCCAGTTGAGCAGTTCTTC
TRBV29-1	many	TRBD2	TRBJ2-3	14	CSGGLAGAPDTQYF	TGCAGCGGGGGACTAGCGGGAGCCCCAGATACGCAGTATTTT
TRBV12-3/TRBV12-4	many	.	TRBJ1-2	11	CASSLSYGYTF	TGTGCCAGCAGTTTGTCCTATGGCTACACCTTC
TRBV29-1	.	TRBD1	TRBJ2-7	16	CSVASGEGTGSVEQYF	TGCAGCGTTGCTTCAGGAGAGGGGACAGGGTCTGTTGAGCAGTACTTC
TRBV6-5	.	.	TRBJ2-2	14	CASSYSIGTGELFF	TGTGCCAGCAGTTACTCGATAGGTACCGGGGAGCTGTTTTTT
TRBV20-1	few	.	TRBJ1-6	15	CSALEEGQNNSPLHF	TGCAGTGCCCTAGAGGAAGGGCAAAATAATTCACCCCTCCACTTT
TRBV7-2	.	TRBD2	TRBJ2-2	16	CASSPRGGANTGELFF	TGTGCCAGCAGCCCCCGTGGGGGGGCGAACACCGGGGAGCTGTTTTTT
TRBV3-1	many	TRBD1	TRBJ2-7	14	CASSRDRSTYEQYF	TGTGCCAGCAGCCGGGACAGGAGCACCTACGAGCAGTACTTC
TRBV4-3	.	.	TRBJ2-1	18	CASSQGGNVGPLYNEQFF	TGCGCCAGCAGCCAAGGAGGCAATGTCGGACCCCTTTACAATGAGCAGTTCTTC
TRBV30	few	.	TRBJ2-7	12	CAWSAHSYEQYF	TGTGCCTGGAGTGCCCACAGTTACGAGCAGTACTTC
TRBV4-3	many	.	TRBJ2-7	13	CASSQDWTGEQYF	TGCGCCAGCAGCCAAGATTGGACGGGGGAGCAGTACTTC
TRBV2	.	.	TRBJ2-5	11	CASSVSETQYF	TGTGCCAGCAGTGTTTCCGAGACCCAGTACTTC
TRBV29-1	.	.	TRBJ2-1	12	CSADYSYNEQFF	TGCAGCGCGGACTACTCCTACAATGAGCAGTTCTTC
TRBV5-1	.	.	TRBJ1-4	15	CASSPFTGTNEKLFF	TGCGCCAGCAGCCCGTTTACAGGGACTAATGAAAAACTGTTTTTT
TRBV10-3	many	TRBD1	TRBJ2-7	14	CAISLGTGTYEQYF	TGTGCCATCAGTCTGGGGACAGGTACCTACGAGCAGTACTTC
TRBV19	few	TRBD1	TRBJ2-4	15	CASSSGQGSKNIQYF	TGTGCCAGTAGTAGCGGACAGGGCTCCAAAAACATTCAGTACTTC
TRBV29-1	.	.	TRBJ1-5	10	CSVDVPPQHF	TGCAGCGTTGATGTCCCCCCCCAGCATTTT
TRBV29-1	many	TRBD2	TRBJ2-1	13	CSAATWEGNEQFF	TGCAGCGCCGCGACATGGGAGGGCAATGAGCAGTTCTTC
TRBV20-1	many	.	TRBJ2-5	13	CSATRDGQETQYF	TGCAGTGCTACTCGGGACGGCCAAGAGACCCAGTACTTC
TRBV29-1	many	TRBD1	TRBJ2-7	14	CSAQPGQGAREQYF	TGCAGCGCCCAACCCGGCCAGGGGGCAAGGGAGCAGTACTTC
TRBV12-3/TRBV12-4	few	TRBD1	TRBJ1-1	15	CASSLDGRGDTEAFF	TGTGCCAGCAGTTTAGACGGCAGGGGGGACACTGAAGCTTTCTTT
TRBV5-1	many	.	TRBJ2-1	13	CASSLDTTSEQFF	TGCGCCAGCAGCTTGGACACGACAAGTGAGCAGTTCTTC
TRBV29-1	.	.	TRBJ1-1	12	CSVGAGEGAAFF	TGCAGCGTTGGGGCAGGGGAAGGAGCAGCTTTCTTT